This TCR beta chain was recorded in a study of radiotherapy plus CTLA-4 blockade in lung cancer. Study background: With roughly 28% of patients having disease control, objective responses were seen in roughly 19%. Study-level results: Tumor-derived TCR clones expanded in blood after radiotherapy plus ipilimumab. Alongside interferon-beta, early blood T cell clone dynamics were reportedly the best predictor of response.

The study treated chemo-refractory metastatic non-small-cell lung cancer patients with focal radiation plus ipilimumab CTLA-4 blockade. Here immunoSEQ multiplex PCR was the method, and the copy in TCRdb shows in-frame clones only, minus some. The profile shows under 50,000 clones, 80% to 90% of them singletons. A note on this clone: Its antigen is unidentified.

The CDR3 has 16 amino acids. The chain uses TRBV21-1 and TRBJ1-2; the table's TRBD1 call for D was not verified on the DNA. TRBV21-1 is described as a pseudogene. The TCR comes from a human donor with non-small cell lung cancer whose response to radiotherapy plus ipilimumab could not be evaluated. Sequencing was performed on peripheral blood, taken from a patient treated with radiotherapy plus ipilimumab. The CDR3 region has the DNA TGTGCCAGCAGCAAAGAACTGGAAACAGGGACCTATGGCTACACCTTC. Its translation: CASSKELETGTYGYTF.